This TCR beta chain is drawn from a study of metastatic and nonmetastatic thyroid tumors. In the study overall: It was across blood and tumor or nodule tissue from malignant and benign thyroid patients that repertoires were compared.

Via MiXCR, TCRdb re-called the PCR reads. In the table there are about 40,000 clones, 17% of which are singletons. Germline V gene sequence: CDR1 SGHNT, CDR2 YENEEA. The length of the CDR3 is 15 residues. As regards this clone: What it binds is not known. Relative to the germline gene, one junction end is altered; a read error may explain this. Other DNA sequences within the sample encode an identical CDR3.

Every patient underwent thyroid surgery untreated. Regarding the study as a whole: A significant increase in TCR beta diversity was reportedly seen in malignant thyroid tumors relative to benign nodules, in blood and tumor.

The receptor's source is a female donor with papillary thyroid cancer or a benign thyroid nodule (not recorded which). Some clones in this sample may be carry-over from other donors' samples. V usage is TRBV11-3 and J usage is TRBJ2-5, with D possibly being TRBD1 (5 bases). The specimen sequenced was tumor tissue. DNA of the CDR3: TGTGCCAGTAGCTTAGTCCACACAGGCCAAGAAACCCAGTACTTC. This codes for CASSLVHTGQETQYF.